This TCR beta chain comes out of a study of early T cells in non-severe SARS-CoV-2 infection. The overall study: The input, bulk RNA from unsorted whole blood, was sequenced, and chains were unpaired.

Separate cDNA molecules each had unique molecular identifiers attached to them. Each CDR3 protein gets one entry after TCRdb re-called the 5' RACE reads with MiXCR. Altogether about 49,000 distinct CDR3 sequences are present, about 4.2% being singletons, with the ten largest covering 5.5% to 6.5%. After removal of 1 base from V and 1 base from J, the junction contained 9 bases not matched to a gene. This CDR3 has 17 amino acids. Germline V gene data show CDR1 as LNHNV and CDR2 as YYDKDF (reference sequence). This clonotype has just a few counts. Sample: whole blood. The chain uses TRBV15 and TRBJ2-7; 8 bases line up with TRBD2. This receptor was taken from an adult who was a healthcare worker with PCR-confirmed SARS-CoV-2 infection or an uninfected control (not recorded which). The CDR3 nucleotides are TGTGCCACCAGCAGAGGGGGACTAGGTAGCGGGTCCTACGAGCAGTACTTC. This codes for CATSRGGLGSGSYEQYF.